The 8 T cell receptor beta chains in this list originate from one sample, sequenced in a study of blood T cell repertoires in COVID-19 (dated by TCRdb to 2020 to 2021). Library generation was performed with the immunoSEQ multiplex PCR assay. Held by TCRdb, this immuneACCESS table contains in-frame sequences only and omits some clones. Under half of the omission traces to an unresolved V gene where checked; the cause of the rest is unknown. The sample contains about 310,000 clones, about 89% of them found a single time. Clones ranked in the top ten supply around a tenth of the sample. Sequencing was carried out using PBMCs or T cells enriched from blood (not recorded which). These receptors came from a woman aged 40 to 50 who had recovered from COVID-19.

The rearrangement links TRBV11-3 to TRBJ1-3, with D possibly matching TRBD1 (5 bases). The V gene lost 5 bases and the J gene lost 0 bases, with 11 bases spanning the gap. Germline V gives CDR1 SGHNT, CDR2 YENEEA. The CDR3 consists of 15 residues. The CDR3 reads CASSPRTFSGNTIYF. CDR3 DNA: TGTGCCAGCAGCCCCCGGACATTCTCTGGAAACACCATATATTTT. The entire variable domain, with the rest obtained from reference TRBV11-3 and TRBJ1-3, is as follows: EAGVVQSPRYKIIEKKQPVAFWCNPISGHNTLYWYLQNLGQGPELLIRYENEEAVDDSQLPKDRFSAERLKGVDSTLKIQPAELGDSAVYLCASSPRTFSGNTIYFGEGSWLTVV.

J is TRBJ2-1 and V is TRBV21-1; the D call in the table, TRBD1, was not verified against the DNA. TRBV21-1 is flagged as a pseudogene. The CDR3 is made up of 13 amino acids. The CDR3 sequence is CASSTEGDNEQFF. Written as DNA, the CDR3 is TGTGCCAGCAGCACCGAAGGGGACAATGAGCAGTTCTTC.

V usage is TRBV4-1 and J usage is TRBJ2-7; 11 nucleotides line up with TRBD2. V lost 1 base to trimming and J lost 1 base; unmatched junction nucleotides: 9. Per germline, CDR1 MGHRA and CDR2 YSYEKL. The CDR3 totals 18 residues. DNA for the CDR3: TGCGCCAGCAGCCAAGGGGTAATACTAGCGGGGGCGTCCTACGAGCAGTACTTC. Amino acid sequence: CASSQGVILAGASYEQYF.

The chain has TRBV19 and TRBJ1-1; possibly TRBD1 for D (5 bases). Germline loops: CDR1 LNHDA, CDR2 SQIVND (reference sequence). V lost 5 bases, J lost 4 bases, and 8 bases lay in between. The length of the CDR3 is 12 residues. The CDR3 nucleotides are TGTGCCAGTAGTCAGGGTCTCACTGAAGCTTTCTTT. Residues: CASSQGLTEAFF.

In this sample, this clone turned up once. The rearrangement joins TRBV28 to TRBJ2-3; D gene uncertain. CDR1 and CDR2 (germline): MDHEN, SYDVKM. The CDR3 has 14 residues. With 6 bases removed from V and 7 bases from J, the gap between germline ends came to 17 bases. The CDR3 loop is CASSKTATAHTQYF. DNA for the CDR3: TGTGCCAGCAGCAAAACCGCTACCGCTCATACGCAGTATTTT.

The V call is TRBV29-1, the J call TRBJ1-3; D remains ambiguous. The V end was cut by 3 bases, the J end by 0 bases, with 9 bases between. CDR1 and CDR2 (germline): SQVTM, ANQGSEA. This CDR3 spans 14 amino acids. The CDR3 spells CSVEDGNSGNTIYF. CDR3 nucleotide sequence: TGCAGCGTTGAGGACGGGAACTCTGGAAACACCATATATTTT.

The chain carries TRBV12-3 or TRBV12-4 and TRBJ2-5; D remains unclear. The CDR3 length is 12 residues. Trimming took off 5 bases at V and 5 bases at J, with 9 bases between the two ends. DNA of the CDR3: TGTGCCAGCAGTCCCTTTCCGGAGACCCAGTACTTC. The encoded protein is CASSPFPETQYF.

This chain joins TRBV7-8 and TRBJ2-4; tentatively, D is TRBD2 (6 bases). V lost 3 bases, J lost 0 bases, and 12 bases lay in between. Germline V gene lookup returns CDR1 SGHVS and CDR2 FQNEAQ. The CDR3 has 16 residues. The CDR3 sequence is CASSLPSALAKNIQYF. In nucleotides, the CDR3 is TGTGCCAGCAGCTTGCCTAGCGCACTAGCCAAAAACATTCAGTACTTC.